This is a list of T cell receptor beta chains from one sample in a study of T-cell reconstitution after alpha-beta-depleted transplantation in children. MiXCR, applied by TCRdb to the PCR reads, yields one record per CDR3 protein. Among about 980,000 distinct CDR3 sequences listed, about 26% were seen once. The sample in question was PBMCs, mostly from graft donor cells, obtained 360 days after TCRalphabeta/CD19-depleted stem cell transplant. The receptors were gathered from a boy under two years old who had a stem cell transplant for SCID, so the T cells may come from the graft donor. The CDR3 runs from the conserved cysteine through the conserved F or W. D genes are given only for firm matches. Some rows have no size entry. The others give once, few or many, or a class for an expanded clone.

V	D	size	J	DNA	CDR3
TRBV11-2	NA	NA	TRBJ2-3	TGTGCCAGCAGCCCTTCCCCCTACCTAGCCACAGATACGCAGTATTTT	CASSPSPYLATDTQYF
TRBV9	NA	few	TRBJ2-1	TGTGCCAGCAGCGTAAGCTGGGGGGCCTTGGGTGAGCAGTTCTTC	CASSVSWGALGEQFF
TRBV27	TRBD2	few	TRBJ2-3	TGTGCCAGCAGTCCGCCCCCCTTAGCGGGGGGGATTAATACGCAGTATTTT	CASSPPPLAGGINTQYF
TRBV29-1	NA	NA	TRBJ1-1	TGCAGCGACACGAGGGGTGAAGCTTTCTTT	CSDTRGEAFF
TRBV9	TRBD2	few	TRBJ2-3	TGTGCCAGCAGCGTCATAGCGGGGGATACGCAGTATTTT	CASSVIAGDTQYF
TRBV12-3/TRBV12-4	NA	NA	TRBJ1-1	TGTGCCAGCAGTTTATTTGGGACCCAAGCTTTCTTT	CASSLFGTQAFF
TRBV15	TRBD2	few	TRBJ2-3	TGTGCCACCAGCAGAGATTTGGGCCTAGCGGAAGATACGCAGTATTTT	CATSRDLGLAEDTQYF
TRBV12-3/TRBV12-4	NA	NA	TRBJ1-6	TGTGCCAGCAGTTTTCACGGGGCTAATTCACCCCTCCACTTT	CASSFHGANSPLHF
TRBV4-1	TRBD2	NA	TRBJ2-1	TGCGCCAGCAGCCCCCGCACATGGTGGGGGGGATACAATGAGCAGTTCTTC	CASSPRTWWGGYNEQFF
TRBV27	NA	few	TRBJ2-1	TGTGCCAGCAGTACAGTATACAATGAGCAGTTCTTC	CASSTVYNEQFF
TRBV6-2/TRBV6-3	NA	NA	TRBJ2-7	TGTGCCAGCAGGCCAACAGGGATCGAGCAGTACTTC	CASRPTGIEQYF
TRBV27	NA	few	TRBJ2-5	TGTGCCAGCAGTTTAGATGGGTGGGAAGCACAAGAGACCCAGTACTTC	CASSLDGWEAQETQYF
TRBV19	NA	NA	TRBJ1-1	TGTGCCAGTAGTCCCCCGCGTGGCACTGAAGCTTTCTTT	CASSPPRGTEAFF
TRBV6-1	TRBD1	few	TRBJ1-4	TGTGCCAGCGGGCCGTTTAGGGGGCTTGGTGAAAAACTGTTTTTT	CASGPFRGLGEKLFF
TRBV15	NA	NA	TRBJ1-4	TGTGCCACCAGCAGAGCCAGGTGGCTCGGAGGGAGTGGTAGGGATGAAAAACTGTTTTTT	CATSRARWLGGSGRDEKLFF
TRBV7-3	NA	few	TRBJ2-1	TGTGCCAGCAGCGCTAGCGCCCGGGAAGACGATGAGCAGTTCTTC	CASSASAREDDEQFF
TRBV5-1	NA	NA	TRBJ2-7	TGCGCCAGCAGCTTGACGGTATCTGGGGGCGAGCAGTACTTC	CASSLTVSGGEQYF
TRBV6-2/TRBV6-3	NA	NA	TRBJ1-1	TGTGCCAGCCAGTTGGGAGGAGGGAACACTGAAGCTTTCTTT	CASQLGGGNTEAFF
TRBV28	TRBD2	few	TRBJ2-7	TGTGCCAGCAGCCCGGGGGGGGTTAACGCAGCCGAGCAGTACTTC	CASSPGGVNAAEQYF
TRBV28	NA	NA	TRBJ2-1	TGTGCCATATATACAGGGGAGGGGTACAATGAGCAGTTCTTC	CAIYTGEGYNEQFF
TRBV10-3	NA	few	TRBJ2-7	TGTGCCATCGATGAGGGACCCCGCTCCTACGAGCAGTACTTC	CAIDEGPRSYEQYF
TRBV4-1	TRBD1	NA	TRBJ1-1	TGCGCCAGCAGCCGCGGACAGGGAAGGGCTTTCTTT	CASSRGQGRAFF
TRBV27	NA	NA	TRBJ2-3	TGTGCCCCCACACGCGGTACTAGCACAGATACGCAGTATTTT	CAPTRGTSTDTQYF
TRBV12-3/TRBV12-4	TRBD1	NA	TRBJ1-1	TGTGCCAGCAGTTCCGGACAGGGGATAAGGGACACTGAAGCTTTCTTT	CASSSGQGIRDTEAFF
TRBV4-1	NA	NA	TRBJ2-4	TGCGCCAGCAGTCGGGGCCAGGGGTGGACCAAAAACATTCAGTACTTC	CASSRGQGWTKNIQYF
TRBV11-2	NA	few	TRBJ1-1	TGTGCCAGCAGCTTCGACCTACTGCCTTGGTCGAACAGGGTTCGAATGAACACTGAAGCTTTCTTT	CASSFDLLPWSNRVRMNTEAFF
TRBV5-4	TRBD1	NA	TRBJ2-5	TGTGCCAGCAGCGCGCAGGGGGTGAAAGAGACCCAGTACTTC	CASSAQGVKETQYF